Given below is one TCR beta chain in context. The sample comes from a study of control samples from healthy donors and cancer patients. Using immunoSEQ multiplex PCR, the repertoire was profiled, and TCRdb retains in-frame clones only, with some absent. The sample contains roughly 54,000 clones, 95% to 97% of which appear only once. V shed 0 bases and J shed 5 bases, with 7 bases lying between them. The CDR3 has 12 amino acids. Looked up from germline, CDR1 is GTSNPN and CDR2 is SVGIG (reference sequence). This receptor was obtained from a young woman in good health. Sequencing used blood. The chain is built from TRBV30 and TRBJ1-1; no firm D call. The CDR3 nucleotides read TGTGCCTGGAGTGTACTGGGGACTGAAGCTTTCTTT. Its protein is CAWSVLGTEAFF. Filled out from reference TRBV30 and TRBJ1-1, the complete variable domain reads SQTIHQWPATLVQPVGSPLSLECTVEGTSNPNLYWYRQAAGRGLQLLFYSVGIGQISSEVPQNLSASRPQDRQFILSSKKLLLSDSGFYLCAWSVLGTEAFFGQGTRLTVV.